There are a few counts of the clone carrying this TCR beta chain. The antigen remains undetermined. The data belong to a study of cytomegalovirus exposure and HLA in healthy donors. There are 20 residues in the CDR3. V was cut by 2 bases and J by 0 bases, with 26 bases left in between. Germline lookup yields CDR1 MDHEN and CDR2 SYDVKM. The repertoire was sequenced with immunoSEQ multiplex PCR; TCRdb's copy has only in-frame clones and lacks some. This sample has roughly 60,000 clones; 90% to 97% occur once, and the top ten carry approximately 0.94%. The donors formed part of the roughly 120-subject validation cohort, distinct from the roughly 630-subject first cohort. Study conclusions and caveats: Among the CMV-associated chains, three were confirmed in vitro as specific for CMV antigens.

The sequence came from a young man in good health and CMV-seronegative. The rearrangement uses TRBV28 and TRBJ2-7, with D possibly matching TRBD1 (5 bases). The sequenced sample consisted of PBMCs. CDR3 residues: CASSLPLLRDEGVSSYEQYF. CDR3 nucleotide sequence: TGTGCCAGCAGTTTACCCCTTTTACGCGACGAAGGGGTCAGCTCCTACGAGCAGTACTTC.